Described below is a single T cell receptor beta chain sequence and its context. Here immunoSEQ multiplex PCR was the method, and the copy in TCRdb shows in-frame clones only, minus some. This sample has around 580,000 clones; 95% to 98% occur once, and the top ten carry 0.3%. The record originates from a study of shared clonotypes between healthy human individuals. As for the study in general: Each donor's CD8 memory used one plate, CD8 naive two, each CD4 subset three.

Naive CD8 cells lacked CD45RO, underwent positive selection for CCR7 and left out terminally differentiated effector memory CD45RA+ cells. Those who donated were healthy HIV-negative adults, with no recent acute infections or vaccinations reported. The germline V gene encodes CDR1 SGHNT and CDR2 YYREEE (reference sequence). The CDR3 runs 16 residues. Trimming took off 6 bases at V and 6 bases at J, with 23 bases between the two ends. This TCR derives from a man aged 30-40 years in good health. What was sequenced was naive CD8+ T cells sorted from blood. This chain joins TRBV5-4 and TRBJ2-3, with D possibly TRBD1 on 9 matching bases. This CDR3 reads CASTGGGQGLRDTQYF. The CDR3 DNA follows: TGTGCCAGCACCGGGGGGGGACAGGGTTTGAGGGATACGCAGTATTTT.